The 17 T cell receptor beta chains below all came from one sample that was sequenced in a study of CXCR3-negative and CXCR3-positive naive CD8 T cells. The authors prepared UMI-labeled TRB cDNA libraries by 5' RACE. TCRdb reprocessed the 5' RACE reads, keeping one entry per CDR3 protein, no DNA. This sample's table has tens of thousands of distinct CDR3 sequences. Specimen: naive CXCR3- CD8+ T cells from blood. Subset meaning: CD45RO-CCR7+CD27+CD95- naive CD8+ T cells lacking CXCR3 (TNR3-). All receptors derive from a human donor in good health. Some clones in this sample may be carry-over from other donors' samples.

CDR3 sequence reads: CASIPLDGPLTLNEQFF. The genes are TRBV27 and TRBJ2-1; TCRdb indicates TRBD1, and absent DNA this call remains unverified. The germline gives CDR1 MNHEY, CDR2 SMNVEV (reference sequence). The CDR3 is made up of 17 amino acids.

The chain links TRBV28 to TRBJ1-1. Germline CDR1 is MDHEN and CDR2 is SYDVKM. The CDR3 consists of 14 residues. CDR3 amino acids: CASSLSGSNTEAFF.

The chain carries TRBV29-1 and TRBJ2-5; without DNA, the TCRdb call of TRBD1 cannot be checked. The germline V gene has CDR1 SQVTM and CDR2 ANQGSEA. The CDR3 covers 17 residues. The CDR3 protein is CSVDGWDRGLEQETQYF.

J is TRBJ2-7 and V is TRBV29-1; TCRdb outputs TRBD2, but without DNA this stays unchecked. Germline V gene lookup returns CDR1 SQVTM and CDR2 ANQGSEA. The CDR3 is 14 residues long. This CDR3 reads CSVAGVASTYEQYF.

The chain carries TRBV5-1 and TRBJ1-1. The CDR3 runs to 16 residues. Per the germline V gene, CDR1 is SGHRS and CDR2 is YFSETQ. The CDR3 is CASSLVARRPYTEAFF.

The rearrangement joins TRBV6-1 to TRBJ2-3; lacking DNA, the TRBD1 call made by TCRdb goes unchecked. The germline gives CDR1 MNHNS, CDR2 SASEGT. The CDR3 is 15 amino acids. CDR3 region: CASSEGRGGADTQYF.

V usage is TRBV29-1 and J usage is TRBJ2-3; TCRdb gives TRBD2 as the D gene, but with no DNA this cannot be confirmed. The germline CDR1 and CDR2 sequences are SQVTM and ANQGSEA. The CDR3 has 14 residues. The CDR3 region is CSVAGTSDTDTQYF.

This clonotype is medium-sized by frequency. The J gene is TRBJ2-7, the V gene TRBV4-3; the D gene TCRdb calls, TRBD1, cannot be checked with no DNA. The CDR3 totals 16 residues. Per the germline V gene, CDR1 is LGHNA and CDR2 is YSLEER. CDR3 amino acids: CASSQDHRGARNEQYF.

This CDR3 is CSVELAGDYEQYF. The rearrangement uses TRBV29-1 and TRBJ2-7; without DNA, the TCRdb call of TRBD2 cannot be checked. CDR1 is SQVTM and CDR2 is ANQGSEA in the germline V gene. This CDR3 has 13 residues.

The CDR3 loop is CTSGTGLARNIQYF. The chain employs TRBV1 and TRBJ2-4. TRBV1 is a known pseudogene. CDR3 length equals 14 residues.

The chain recombines TRBV28 with TRBJ2-5; TCRdb names TRBD1, which stays unverified in the absence of DNA. The CDR3 spans 16 residues. Germline V gene data show CDR1 as MDHEN and CDR2 as SYDVKM. CDR3 sequence reads: CASSSRQGASRETQYF.

V gene TRBV4-1 combines with J gene TRBJ1-2; there is no DNA to check the TCRdb D call of TRBD1. The CDR3 consists of 14 residues. Germline-derived CDR1 and CDR2 are MGHRA and YSYEKL. This chain's CDR3 is CASSQVTGFYGYTF.

The rearrangement links TRBV7-7 to TRBJ2-3; TCRdb designates TRBD2, a call that cannot be tested without DNA. Germline CDR1 SSHAT, CDR2 FNYEAQ (reference sequence). The CDR3 extends over 13 amino acids. CDR3: CASSKDFTDTQYF.

The J gene is TRBJ2-3, the V gene TRBV12-3 or TRBV12-4; TCRdb proposes TRBD2, but this gene call is untestable without DNA. This CDR3 has 14 residues. The CDR3: CASQRGLLMDTQYF.

The chain's CDR3 is CSVERPALGGHVQQYF. The chain carries TRBV29-1 and TRBJ2-7; the TCRdb D gene call, TRBD1, has no DNA to confirm it. Germline-derived CDR1 and CDR2 are SQVTM and ANQGSEA. The length of the CDR3 is 16 residues.

Measured by frequency, this clonotype is medium-sized. The chain uses TRBV19 and TRBJ2-7; TCRdb gives TRBD2 as the D gene, but with no DNA this cannot be confirmed. The CDR3 totals 14 residues. CDR1 is LNHDA, CDR2 SQIVND, per germline (reference sequence). The CDR3 loop reads CASSIRPVGGEQYF.

V and J are TRBV6-4 and TRBJ2-7; TCRdb designates TRBD1, a call that cannot be tested without DNA. CDR3 length: 13 residues. Germline-derived CDR1 and CDR2 are MRHNA and SNTAGT. This CDR3 is CASTSWRGDEQYF.